Sequencing of this T cell receptor (beta chain) was carried out in a study of cytomegalovirus exposure and HLA in healthy donors. The PCR ran on 60 Vbeta and 13 Jbeta primers. Assay: immunoSEQ multiplex PCR; the TCRdb copy retains only in-frame clones and omits some. The sample includes some 130,000 clones, roughly two thirds of them seen just once. A few counts support this clone. CDR3 size: 13 residues. Deletions cut 4 bases from V and 9 bases from J, with 15 bases between. Germline CDR1 is SGHAT and CDR2 is FQNNGV. The sample comprised PBMCs. This chain uses TRBV11-2 with TRBJ1-1; D uncertain. This clonotype was sampled from a man aged 25-40 years in good health and CMV-seropositive. CDR3 nucleotide sequence: TGTGCCAGCAGCTCCTCCCTGAGGCAGCAAGCTTTCTTT. Protein sequence: CASSSSLRQQAFF.